These 12 T cell receptor beta chains were all obtained from the same sample, sequenced in a study of T cell responses to AZD1222 COVID-19 vaccine. Assay used: immunoSEQ multiplex PCR; TCRdb lists only in-frame clones, some missing. The sample has some 150,000 clones, 91% seen once. Sequencing was performed on peripheral blood, taken on day 0 of AZD1222 vaccination. These receptors all stem from an adult in good health.

The J gene is TRBJ2-7, the V gene TRBV19; 7 bases fit TRBD2. The germline CDR1 and CDR2 sequences are LNHDA and SQIVND (reference sequence). This CDR3 has 12 residues. V shed 5 bases and J 3 bases; nucleotides not matched to a gene: 1. The CDR3 DNA follows: TGTGCCAGTAGTTGGGGGGGCTACGAGCAGTACTTC. Translation: CASSWGGYEQYF.

The chain is built from TRBV12-3 or TRBV12-4 and TRBJ1-2, with 7 bases identical to TRBD1. The CDR3 covers 13 residues. V trimming: 6 bases; J trimming: 7 bases; junction bases outside the gene matches: 8. The DNA for the CDR3 is TGTGCCAGCAGCCGACAGGGTTTATTTGGCTACACCTTC. It yields the protein CASSRQGLFGYTF.

This chain connects TRBV4-1 to TRBJ2-1, with D perhaps TRBD2 (5 bases). V was trimmed by 1 base and J by 10 bases, leaving 11 bases between them. From germline, CDR1 is MGHRA and CDR2 YSYEKL. The length of the CDR3 is 13 residues. CDR3 sequence: CASSQGGGREQFF. The CDR3, as DNA: TGCGCCAGCAGCCAAGGGGGTGGGAGAGAGCAGTTCTTC.

This clone was counted a single time. The rearrangement joins TRBV21-1 to TRBJ1-6. TRBV21-1 constitutes a pseudogene. There are 18 residues in the CDR3. This CDR3 reads CASSIKLRTPPHNSPLHF. DNA of the CDR3: TGTGCCAGCAGCATAAAATTAAGGACCCCACCGCATAATTCACCCCTCCACTTT.

J is TRBJ2-5 and V is TRBV18; D not certain. The V end lost 3 bases, the J end lost 2 bases, and 7 bases lay between the germline ends. This CDR3 comprises 13 residues. Germline CDR1 KGHSH, CDR2 LQKENI. CDR3 residues: CASSPDGQETQYF. The CDR3 nucleotides are TGTGCCAGCTCACCCGACGGACAAGAGACCCAGTACTTC.

To note about this clone: This specimen includes other DNA sequences encoding the same CDR3. CDR3 loop: CASSPGRGNTIYF. The CDR3 coding sequence is TGTGCCAGCAGCCCAGGGCGGGGAAACACCATATATTTT. The chain couples TRBV6-5 to TRBJ1-3; perhaps TRBD1 as D (5 bases). Germline V gives CDR1 MNHEY, CDR2 SVGAGI. Trimming took 6 bases from V and 4 from J, leaving 10 bases between them. This CDR3 region has 13 residues.

CDR3 in amino acids: CASSKEGGVQTEAFF. The CDR3 nucleotides are TGTGCCAGTAGTAAGGAAGGGGGCGTACAAACTGAAGCTTTCTTT. This rearrangement joins TRBV19 to TRBJ1-1; 7 bases align to TRBD1. There are 15 residues in the CDR3. CDR1 is LNHDA, CDR2 SQIVND, per germline (reference sequence). Trimming cost V 4 bases and J 5 bases; bases outside gene matches: 10.

The chain employs TRBV2 and TRBJ1-1; 9 positions match TRBD1. CDR3 length equals 13 residues. The V segment lost 11 bases and the J segment 4 bases; nucleotides outside the gene matches: 8. Germline V gives CDR1 SNHLY, CDR2 FYNNEI. The CDR3 sequence is CAARTGASTEAFF. The CDR3 region has the DNA TGTGCCGCGAGGACAGGGGCGAGCACTGAAGCTTTCTTT.

A remark on this clone: Distinct nucleotide sequences in the sample also encode this CDR3. V usage is TRBV9 and J usage is TRBJ2-7; 12 bases match TRBD2. Germline V CDR1 and CDR2: SGDLS, YYNGEE. This CDR3 is 14 amino acids long. V shed 2 bases and J 3 bases; nucleotides not matched to a gene: 0. CDR3 residues: CASSVTSGSYEQYF. The CDR3 nucleotides are TGTGCCAGCAGCGTGACTAGCGGGAGCTACGAGCAGTACTTC.

This chain uses TRBV28 with TRBJ2-5; D ambiguous. The CDR3 contains 12 residues. Trimming took 2 bases from V and 7 from J, leaving 8 bases between them. Germline V gene lookup returns CDR1 MDHEN and CDR2 SYDVKM. The CDR3 sequence is CASSLPIATQYF. CDR3 sequence (DNA): TGTGCCAGCAGTTTACCCATAGCGACCCAGTACTTC.

The genes are TRBV6-5 and TRBJ2-7, with unresolved D. Trimming removed 0 bases from V and 4 bases from J, with 10 bases in between. Per the germline V gene, CDR1 is MNHEY and CDR2 is SVGAGI. CDR3 length equals 14 residues. CDR3 in DNA: TGTGCCAGCAGTTACTCGGAAAGGATTTACGAGCAGTACTTC. Translated: CASSYSERIYEQYF.

V usage is TRBV7-6 and J usage is TRBJ2-7; 8 nucleotides align to TRBD2. V lost 5 bases and J lost 3; bases outside the gene matches: 9. The CDR3 has 15 residues. Germline V CDR1 and CDR2: SGHVS, FNYEAQ. CDR3 protein: CASSDSGTGVYEQYF. The CDR3 nucleotides are TGTGCCAGCAGCGATAGCGGGACGGGGGTCTACGAGCAGTACTTC. Supplemented by reference TRBV7-6 and TRBJ2-7, the full variable domain reads GAGVSQSPRYKVTKRGQDVALRCDPISGHVSLYWYRQALGQGPEFLTYFNYEAQQDKSGLPNDRFSAERPEGSISTLTIQRTEQRDSAMYRCASSDSGTGVYEQYFGPGTRLTVT.